The 21 T cell receptor beta chains in this list originate from one sample, sequenced in a study of T-cell reconstitution after alpha-beta-depleted transplantation in children. Unique molecular identifiers were built into the TCRbeta library. TCRdb itself ran the PCR reads through MiXCR, one entry per CDR3 protein. The profile covers a few hundred thousand distinct CDR3 sequences, with around 46% appearing a single time and 25% to 30% taken by the ten largest. The input for sequencing was PBMCs, taken before TCRalphabeta/CD19-depleted stem cell transplant. These receptors were taken from a girl aged 2 to 10 with aplastic anemia, due to receive a stem cell transplant.

CDR3 amino acids: CSAVGDRPVNQPQHF. The CDR3 nucleotides read TGCAGTGCCGTGGGGGACAGGCCGGTTAATCAGCCCCAGCATTTT. The V gene is TRBV20-1, the J gene TRBJ1-5, with 8 bases identical to TRBD1. The V gene end was trimmed by 6 bases and the J gene end by 4 bases; junction bases not matched to a gene: 11. CDR3 length equals 15 residues. From germline, CDR1 is DFQATT and CDR2 SNEGSKA (reference sequence).

The chain couples TRBV27 to TRBJ2-7; possibly TRBD2 for D (6 bases). Per germline, CDR1 MNHEY and CDR2 SMNVEV (reference sequence). Trimming pared 4 bases from V and 0 bases from J, leaving 28 bases between. The CDR3 is made up of 20 amino acids. The CDR3 reads CASSSGRDSLDLLTSYEQYF. Here the CDR3 DNA reads TGTGCCAGCAGTTCCGGCCGGGACTCCTTAGACCTTTTAACCTCCTACGAGCAGTACTTC.

This sequence joins TRBV7-8 and TRBJ2-2; 12 bases match TRBD1. V lost 5 bases, J lost 6 bases, and 10 bases stayed unmatched. From germline, CDR1 is SGHVS and CDR2 FQNEAQ. This CDR3 comprises 17 residues. For the CDR3, the DNA is TGTGCCAGCAGCCACTCCGGGACAGGGGGCCCCCCCGGGGAGCTGTTTTTT. This sequence encodes CASSHSGTGGPPGELFF.

At least ten counts were recorded for this clonotype. The chain links TRBV15 to TRBJ2-1; D is tentatively TRBD1 or TRBD2 (6 bases each). V lost 5 bases and J lost 8, with 16 bases in between. This CDR3 has 14 amino acids. Germline V gene lookup returns CDR1 LNHNV and CDR2 YYDKDF (reference sequence). CDR3 sequence reads: CATSLEGESYEQFF. CDR3 DNA: TGTGCCACCAGCTTGGAGGGGGAGTCGTATGAGCAGTTCTTC.

The chain's CDR3 is CSARNYRGNEQFF. The CDR3 nucleotides read TGCAGTGCTAGAAATTACAGGGGCAATGAGCAGTTCTTC. The chain recombines TRBV20-1 with TRBJ2-1; TRBD1 aligns across 7 bases. Unmatched junction bases numbered 4, after V lost 2 bases and J lost 6 bases. There are 13 residues in the CDR3. Germline values: CDR1 DFQATT, CDR2 SNEGSKA (reference sequence).

The chain has TRBV4-1 and TRBJ2-2, with 11 bases that match TRBD2. CDR1 MGHRA and CDR2 YSYEKL come from the germline V gene. V trimming: 4 bases; J trimming: 4 bases; junction bases outside the gene matches: 5. The CDR3 is 16 residues long. In DNA, the CDR3 is TGCGCCAGCAGCCGAAAGACTAGCGGGGCCACCGGGGAGCTGTTTTTT. It translates to CASSRKTSGATGELFF.

This clonotype was seen more than once but under ten times. This rearrangement joins TRBV14 to TRBJ2-7; D might be TRBD1 (5 bases). CDR3 size: 16 residues. CDR1 is SGHDN and CDR2 is FVKESK in the germline V gene. Trimming stripped 0 bases from V and 0 bases from J, with 12 bases between. The CDR3 spells CASSQDRARLSYEQYF. The CDR3 DNA sequence: TGTGCCAGCAGCCAAGACAGGGCTCGACTCTCCTACGAGCAGTACTTC.

This clonotype was observed many times. The chain recombines TRBV7-6 with TRBJ2-2, with 10 bases that match TRBD2. V shed 2 bases and J 1 base; nucleotides not matched to a gene: 1. Germline lookup yields CDR1 SGHVS and CDR2 FNYEAQ. CDR3 length: 16 residues. CDR3 amino acids: CASSLTSGMNTGELFF. The CDR3 region has the DNA TGTGCCAGCAGCTTAACTAGCGGGATGAACACCGGGGAGCTGTTTTTT.

The chain couples TRBV29-1 to TRBJ1-2, with 11 bases identical to TRBD1. The CDR3 length is 15 residues. J gave up 3 bases and V 4 bases, and 7 bases lay outside the gene matches. CDR1 is SQVTM, CDR2 ANQGSEA, per germline. In DNA form, the CDR3 reads TGCAGCGTTGTCCCGGGACAGGGGGGCTACTATGGCTACACCTTC. Translated, it gives CSVVPGQGGYYGYTF.

This clonotype has at least ten counts. V is TRBV12-3 or TRBV12-4 and J is TRBJ2-7; D is perhaps TRBD1 (6 bases). The length of the CDR3 is 14 residues. V shed 5 bases and J shed 5 bases, with 16 bases lying between them. CDR3 coding DNA: TGTGCCAGCAGTCCCGGGACATCAAGTCACGAGCAGTACTTC. Translated: CASSPGTSSHEQYF.

V and J are TRBV4-1 and TRBJ2-5; TRBD1 matches 10 bases. Germline V CDR1 and CDR2: MGHRA, YSYEKL. With 1 base clipped from V and 5 bases from J, the junction kept 10 bases outside the gene matches. The CDR3 loop spans 17 amino acids. The CDR3 bases are TGCGCCAGCAGCCAAGGGGAGACAGGGGGCGAGTCCGAGACCCAGTACTTC. Its protein is CASSQGETGGESETQYF.

The chain recombines TRBV7-6 with TRBJ2-5; 8 bases match TRBD2. V dropped 6 bases and J dropped 5; count of bases not matched to a gene: 11. This CDR3 region has 15 residues. CDR1 is SGHVS and CDR2 is FNYEAQ in the germline V gene. CDR3 loop: CASRPGGGHAETQYF. CDR3 DNA: TGTGCCAGCAGACCGGGGGGGGGGCATGCGGAGACCCAGTACTTC.

Many counts were recorded for this clonotype. This chain uses TRBV5-5 with TRBJ2-5; D possibly uses TRBD1 or TRBD2 (5 bases each). The CDR3 covers 13 residues. The germline V gene has CDR1 SGHKS and CDR2 YYEKEE (reference sequence). Trimming took 1 base from V and 6 from J, leaving 10 bases between them. The CDR3 is CASSLLSGQTQYF. For the CDR3, the DNA is TGTGCCAGCAGCTTGCTCTCGGGGCAGACCCAGTACTTC.

This chain uses TRBV3-1 with TRBJ2-7; 7 bases map to TRBD2. The ends lost 4 bases at V and 1 base at J; junction bases unmatched: 4. This CDR3 has 14 amino acids. CDR1 and CDR2 (germline): LGHDT, YNNKEL (reference sequence). The CDR3 DNA sequence: TGTGCCAGCAGCCTCCGGACTAGATCCTACGAGCAGTACTTC. This encodes CASSLRTRSYEQYF.

The rearrangement links TRBV6-1 to TRBJ1-5; a possible D gene is TRBD1 (5 bases). The CDR3 loop spans 13 amino acids. V lost 4 bases and J lost 4, with 8 bases in between. In germline, CDR1 is MNHNS, CDR2 SASEGT. CDR3 nucleotides: TGTGCCAGCAGTGGGACAAGGAATCAGCCCCAGCATTTT. Residues: CASSGTRNQPQHF.

This clonotype was counted between two and nine times. The gene calls are TRBV4-2 and TRBJ2-7; the D gene is possibly TRBD1 (6 bases). This CDR3 spans 16 amino acids. The germline CDR1 and CDR2 sequences are LGHNA and YNFKEQ. V was clipped by 0 bases and J by 3 bases, with 15 bases between them. This CDR3 reads CASSQDREGHLYEQYF. In DNA, the CDR3 is TGTGCCAGCAGCCAAGATAGAGAGGGACACCTCTACGAGCAGTACTTC.

This clonotype occurred a few times. V gene TRBV10-1 combines with J gene TRBJ2-2; D is possibly TRBD2 (5 bases). V lost 5 bases to trimming and J lost 0 bases, with 13 bases between them. CDR3 length: 16 amino acids. CDR1 WNHNN and CDR2 SYGVQD come from the germline V gene (reference sequence). The DNA for the CDR3 is TGCGCCAGCAGTACTCGCAGACTACCGAACACCGGGGAGCTGTTTTTT. It specifies CASSTRRLPNTGELFF.

This clonotype has more than one count but fewer than ten. This chain links TRBV29-1 with TRBJ2-5, with D perhaps matching TRBD1 (7 bases). This CDR3 comprises 14 residues. V lost 3 bases to trimming and J lost 5 bases, with 16 bases between them. Germline CDR1 SQVTM, CDR2 ANQGSEA. The CDR3 bases are TGCAGCGTTGATTCAAAGGGGGCGGGGGAGACCCAGTACTTC. Protein sequence: CSVDSKGAGETQYF.

The chain has TRBV11-2 and TRBJ2-3; D gene ambiguous. Looked up from germline, CDR1 is SGHAT and CDR2 is FQNNGV. This CDR3 has 15 residues. V gave up 1 base and J gave up 1 base, with 9 bases separating them. The CDR3: CASSLADLGTDTQYF. As DNA, the CDR3 is TGTGCCAGCAGCTTAGCTGATTTGGGCACAGATACGCAGTATTTT.

The V and J genes are TRBV29-1 and TRBJ2-1; D might be TRBD1 (6 bases). The CDR3 is made up of 14 amino acids. Trimming shortened V by 6 bases and J by 1 base, and 13 bases separated the two germline ends. Germline V gene sequence: CDR1 SQVTM, CDR2 ANQGSEA. Written as DNA, the CDR3 is TGCAGCGTGCACCACAGGGAATCCTACAATGAGCAGTTCTTC. Encoded protein: CSVHHRESYNEQFF.

With regard to this clonotype: The junction does not match germline at one end; this may be a read error. The CDR3 is CSSRAQGKTDTQYF. The CDR3 DNA is TGCAGTTCTAGGGCCCAGGGGAAAACAGATACGCAGTATTTT. The chain couples TRBV20-1 to TRBJ2-3; possibly TRBD1 for D (6 bases). From germline, CDR1 is DFQATT and CDR2 SNEGSKA (reference sequence). The CDR3 extends over 14 amino acids.